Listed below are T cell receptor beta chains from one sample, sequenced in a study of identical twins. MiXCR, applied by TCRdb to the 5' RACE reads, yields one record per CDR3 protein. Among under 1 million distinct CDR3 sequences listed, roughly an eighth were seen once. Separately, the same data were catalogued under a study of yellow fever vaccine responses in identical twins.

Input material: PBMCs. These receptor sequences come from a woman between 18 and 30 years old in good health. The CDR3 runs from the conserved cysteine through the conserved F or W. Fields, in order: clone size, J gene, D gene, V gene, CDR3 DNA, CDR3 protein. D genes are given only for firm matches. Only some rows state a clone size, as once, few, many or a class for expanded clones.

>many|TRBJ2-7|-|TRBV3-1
TGTGCCAGCAGCCCTGGGACTCTCTCGCGGATCGTGTACTTC
CASSPGTLSRIVYF
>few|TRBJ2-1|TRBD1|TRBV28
TGTGCCAGCAGTTTAGGGACAGGGTTAGGGGAGCAGTTCTTC
CASSLGTGLGEQFF
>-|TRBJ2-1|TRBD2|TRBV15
TGTGCCACCAGCGCCAAGCGGGAGGCCTACAATGAGCAGTTCTTC
CATSAKREAYNEQFF
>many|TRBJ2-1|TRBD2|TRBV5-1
TGCGCCAGCAGCTGGGCGGGGGGAGCGAGCTCCTACAATGAGCAGTTCTTC
CASSWAGGASSYNEQFF
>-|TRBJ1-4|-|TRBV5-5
TGTGCCAGCAGCGCCCTACAGGGACGCACTAATGAAAAACTGTTTTTT
CASSALQGRTNEKLFF
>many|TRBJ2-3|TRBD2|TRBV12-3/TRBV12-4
TGTGCCAGCATCCCGGGACTAGGATCGACAGATACGCAGTATTTT
CASIPGLGSTDTQYF
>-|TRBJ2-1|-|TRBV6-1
TGTGCCAGCAGTGGGGGCAGTCTCTTATACAATGAGCAGTTCTTC
CASSGGSLLYNEQFF
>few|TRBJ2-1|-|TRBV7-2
TGTGCCAGCAGCTTAGTTGGGGGGCAAGGTTATGAGCAGTTCTTC
CASSLVGGQGYEQFF
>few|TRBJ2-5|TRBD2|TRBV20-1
TGCAGTGCCAGGCCCCTACTAGCGGGTGAAGAGACCCAGTACTTC
CSARPLLAGEETQYF
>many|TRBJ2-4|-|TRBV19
TGTGCCAGTAGTCTTCAGGGGAACATTCAGTACTTC
CASSLQGNIQYF
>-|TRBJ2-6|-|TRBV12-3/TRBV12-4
TGTGCCAGCAGCCCCAGTAAGGGGACTGGGGCCAACGTCCTGACTTTC
CASSPSKGTGANVLTF
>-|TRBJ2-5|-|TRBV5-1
TGCGCCAGCAGCTTGGGGGGGATCACCGCCCTTGGAAAAGAGACCCAGTACTTC
CASSLGGITALGKETQYF
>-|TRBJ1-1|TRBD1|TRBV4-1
TGCGCCAGCAGCGCTCGATGGACAGGGGCGAACACTGAAGCTTTCTTT
CASSARWTGANTEAFF
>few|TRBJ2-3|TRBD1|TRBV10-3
TGTGCCATCACTACAGGGGAGAGGGCCACAGATACGCAGTATTTT
CAITTGERATDTQYF
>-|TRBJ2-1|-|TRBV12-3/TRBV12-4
TGTGCCAGCAGTTTAAAGGGACAAGGCTCCTACAATGAGCAGTTCTTC
CASSLKGQGSYNEQFF
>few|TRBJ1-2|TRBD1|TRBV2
TGTGCCAGCAGTGAAGAGCGACAGGGGGGCTATGGCTACACCTTC
CASSEERQGGYGYTF
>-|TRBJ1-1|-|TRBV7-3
TGTGCCAGCAGCTTATCCGGACCTTTGAACACTGAAGCTTTCTTT
CASSLSGPLNTEAFF
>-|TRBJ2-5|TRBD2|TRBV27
TGTGCCAGCAGTGGGAGGGAGCGGGAGACCCAGTACTTC
CASSGRERETQYF
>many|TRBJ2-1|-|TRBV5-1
TGCGCCAGCAGCTTGAATCTAGCTGACAATGAGCAGTTCTTC
CASSLNLADNEQFF
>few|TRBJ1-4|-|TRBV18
TGTGCCAGCTCCCTAGAAGAAAAACTGTTTTTT
CASSLEEKLFF
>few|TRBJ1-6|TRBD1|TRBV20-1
TGCAGTGCAACGGACAGGGATCGGTCCTATAATTCACCCCTCCACTTT
CSATDRDRSYNSPLHF
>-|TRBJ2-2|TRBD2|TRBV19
TGTGCCAGTAGTGATCGACTAGCGGCCGTCTTTGGGCCCGGGGAGCTGTTTTTT
CASSDRLAAVFGPGELFF
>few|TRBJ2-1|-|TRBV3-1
TGTGCCAGCAGCCACCGTCAAAGAGACAATGAGCAGTTCTTC
CASSHRQRDNEQFF
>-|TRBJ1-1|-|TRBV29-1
TGCAGCGTTGTTCTCGGAGGGAACACTGAAGCTTTCTTT
CSVVLGGNTEAFF
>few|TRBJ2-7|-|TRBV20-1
TGCAGTGCTAGCGGGGGGGAGGGGGCGAGCTCCTACGAGCAGTACTTC
CSASGGEGASSYEQYF
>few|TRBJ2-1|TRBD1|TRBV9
TGTGCCAGCAGCAGGGGGCTGGGGGAGCAGTTCTTC
CASSRGLGEQFF
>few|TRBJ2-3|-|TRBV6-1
TGTGCCAGCAGTGATATTGGATGGGCAGATACGCAGTATTTT
CASSDIGWADTQYF
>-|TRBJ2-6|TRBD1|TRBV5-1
TGCGCCAGCAGCCCGGTGGACAGGGCCTCTGGGGCCAACGTCCTGACTTTC
CASSPVDRASGANVLTF
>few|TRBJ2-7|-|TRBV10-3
TGTGCCATCAGTGAGTCCCAGGGGTCTACGGCAGCCTTC
CAISESQGSTAAF
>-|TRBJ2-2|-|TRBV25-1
TGTGCCAGCAGCGCTCCCCGGGGACAAACGAACACCGGGGAGCTGTTTTTT
CASSAPRGQTNTGELFF
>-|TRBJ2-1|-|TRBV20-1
TGCAGTGCTAGCCTCCCCCAACTAGATAGTGGTGAGCAGTTCTTC
CSASLPQLDSGEQFF
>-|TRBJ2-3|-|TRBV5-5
TGTGCCAGCAGCTTGGCGACAGGAGGCACAGATACGCAGTATTTT
CASSLATGGTDTQYF
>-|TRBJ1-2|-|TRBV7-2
TGTGCCAGCAGCCGATCACGAAGAACATACTATGGCTACACCTTC
CASSRSRRTYYGYTF
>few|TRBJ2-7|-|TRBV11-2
TGTGCCAGCAGCTTAGCTCAGGCCCGCTACGAGCAGTACTTC
CASSLAQARYEQYF
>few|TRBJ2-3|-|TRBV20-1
TGCAGTGTCAAGTCAGCCTACTCCGTCCTAGATACGCAGTATTTT
CSVKSAYSVLDTQYF
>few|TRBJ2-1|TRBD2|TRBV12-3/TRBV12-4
TGTGCCAGCAGTTCCACCACGAAAGGGACTAGCGGGAGGGCGACCTACAATGAGCAGTTCTTC
CASSSTTKGTSGRATYNEQFF
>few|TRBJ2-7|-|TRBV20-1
TGCAGTGCTTACCCGGGACCCAGCTACGAGCAGTACTTC
CSAYPGPSYEQYF
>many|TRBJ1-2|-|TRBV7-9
TGTGCCAGCAGCTTAAGAGCGGAAGGCTATGGCTACACCTTC
CASSLRAEGYGYTF
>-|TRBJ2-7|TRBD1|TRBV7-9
TGTGCCAGCAGCCCCCCGACAGGGGATCGGGAGCAGTACTTC
CASSPPTGDREQYF
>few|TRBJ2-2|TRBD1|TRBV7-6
TGTGCCAGCAGCCATAGACAGGGGGCGAACACCGGGGAGCTGTTTTTT
CASSHRQGANTGELFF
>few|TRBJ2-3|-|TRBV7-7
TGTGCCAGCAGCCAAGGTTCCCCAGATACGCAGTATTTT
CASSQGSPDTQYF
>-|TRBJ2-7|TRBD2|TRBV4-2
TGTGCCAGCAGCCAAGACTTAGGACTAGCGCTTGGGGGGGGGACCTACGAGCAGTACTTC
CASSQDLGLALGGGTYEQYF
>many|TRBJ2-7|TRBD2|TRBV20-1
TGCAGTGCCAAGCGAGCGGGAGCCCCCTCGCTCGAGCAGTACTTC
CSAKRAGAPSLEQYF
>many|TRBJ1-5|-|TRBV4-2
TGTGCCAGCAGCCAAGGCCGGGTTGAGCCCCAGCATTTT
CASSQGRVEPQHF
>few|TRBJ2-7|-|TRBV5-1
TGCGCCAGCAGCTTGACAGGAAGGGAGTCCGAGCAGTACTTC
CASSLTGRESEQYF
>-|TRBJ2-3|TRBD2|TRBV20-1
TGCAGTGCTGGGGAGACTAGCGGGAAAGTTGTAGATACGCAGTATTTT
CSAGETSGKVVDTQYF
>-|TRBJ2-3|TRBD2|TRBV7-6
TGTGCCAGCAGCCCAGGGGCTAGCGGGGGGGCAGGAGATACGCAGTATTTT
CASSPGASGGAGDTQYF
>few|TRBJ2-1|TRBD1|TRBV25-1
TGTGCCAGCAGTGAAGCCGGGACAGTTGAACGCGAGCAGTTCTTC
CASSEAGTVEREQFF
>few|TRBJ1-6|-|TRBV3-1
TGTGCCAGCAGCCCGAGGGGGGAGGGGAATTCACCCCTCCACTTT
CASSPRGEGNSPLHF
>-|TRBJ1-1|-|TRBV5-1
TGCGCCAGCAGCGGTGGGGAGGGGATGGCCGGGGCTGAAGCTTTCTTT
CASSGGEGMAGAEAFF
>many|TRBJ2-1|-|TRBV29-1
TGCAGCGTTGAGGGCCACTACAATGAGCAGTTCTTC
CSVEGHYNEQFF
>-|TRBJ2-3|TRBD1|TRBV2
TGTGCCAGCAGTAAATACGAAGGGGGACAGAGGCTGCCCGATAGCCCAGATACGCAGTATTTT
CASSKYEGGQRLPDSPDTQYF
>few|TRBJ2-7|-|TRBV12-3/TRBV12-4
TGTGCCAGCAGTTTGGCCCAGGAGCAGTACTTC
CASSLAQEQYF
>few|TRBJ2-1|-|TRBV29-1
TGCAGCGTTACCCTCCCCAATGACAGGGAGCAGTTCTTC
CSVTLPNDREQFF
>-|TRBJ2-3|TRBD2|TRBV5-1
TGCGCCAGCAGCTTGGTCGGACTAGCGGGTAGCACAGATACGCAGTATTTT
CASSLVGLAGSTDTQYF
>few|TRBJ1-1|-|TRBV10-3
TGTGCCATCAGTGAGTCGGGGAAACACACTGAAGCTTTCTTT
CAISESGKHTEAFF
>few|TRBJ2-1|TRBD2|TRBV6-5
TGTGCCAGCAGTTACGGGCCTAGCGGGACCAATGAGCAGTTCTTC
CASSYGPSGTNEQFF
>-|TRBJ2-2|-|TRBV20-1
TGCAGTGCTAGAAGGTCTAGTAACACCGGGGAGCTGTTTTTT
CSARRSSNTGELFF